The rows below give T cell receptor beta chains drawn from one sample of a study of PD-L1 blockade in urothelial cancer. Assay used: immunoSEQ multiplex PCR; TCRdb lists only in-frame clones, some missing. The table lists about 41,000 clones, approximately 80% of them singletons. This sample comprised PBMCs, obtained around atezolizumab (anti-PD-L1) treatment. The receptor set was obtained from a man aged 55 to 70 with urothelial cancer. Each CDR3 is given with its conserved first and last residue. The order of the fields is J gene, clone size, D gene, V gene, CDR3 DNA, CDR3 protein. The D gene is left open where the match is weak. Clone size is shown for a subset of rows, as once, few, many or a class of expanded clone.

>TRBJ1-2|.|TRBD1|TRBV5-5
TGTGCCAGCAGCTTGGGCAGGGGGTACGGCTACACCTTC
CASSLGRGYGYTF
>TRBJ2-1|.|TRBD1|TRBV5-1
TGCGCCAGCAGCCACGGACAGGGGGATCGGGGGCAGTTCTTC
CASSHGQGDRGQFF
>TRBJ2-5|.|.|TRBV2
TGTGCCAGCTCCCTGGGGGGGACCCAGTACTTC
CASSLGGTQYF
>TRBJ1-5|few|.|TRBV28
TGTGCCAGCAGTTTATGGCAGGGCTATCAGCCCCAGCATTTT
CASSLWQGYQPQHF
>TRBJ1-5|.|TRBD1|TRBV15
TGTGCCACCAGCAAAGGACAGGGGAAATATAGCAATCAGCCCCAGCATTTT
CATSKGQGKYSNQPQHF
>TRBJ2-7|.|.|TRBV27
TGTGCCAGCAGTTTATCATCCGGGGGTGCCTACGAGCAGTACTTC
CASSLSSGGAYEQYF
>TRBJ1-1|once|.|TRBV2
TGTGCCAGCTCCCTAGTGGGGGGGGCTGAAGCTTTCTTT
CASSLVGGAEAFF
>TRBJ2-2|.|.|TRBV5-1
TGCGCCAGCAGCGGGCGGACAGACGCGAACACCGGGGAGCTGTTTTTT
CASSGRTDANTGELFF
>TRBJ2-1|.|TRBD1|TRBV7-8
TGTGCCAGCAGCTTCTATCCAGGGGGTGCTACCTACAATGAGCAGTTCTTC
CASSFYPGGATYNEQFF
>TRBJ2-1|.|.|TRBV18
TGTGCCAGCTCGCCCGGGTCTACTCCCTACAATGAGCAGTTCTTC
CASSPGSTPYNEQFF
>TRBJ1-4|.|.|TRBV7-2
TGTGCCAGCAGCCAAGGGGGGGCTAATGAAAAACTGTTTTTT
CASSQGGANEKLFF
>TRBJ2-2|.|.|TRBV11-3
TGTGCCAGCAGCTCGGACTTCAACACCGGGGAGCTGTTTTTT
CASSSDFNTGELFF
>TRBJ2-1|.|TRBD1|TRBV7-3
TGTGCCAGCAGCTTAACGGGGGACAGGAGCTACAATGAGCAGTTCTTC
CASSLTGDRSYNEQFF
>TRBJ1-4|.|.|TRBV5-1
TGCGCCAGCAGCACCGGGGGGGATGAAAAACTGTTTTTT
CASSTGGDEKLFF
>TRBJ1-1|.|.|TRBV19
TGTGCCAGTAGTACCCTAAGGAACACTGAAGCTTTCTTT
CASSTLRNTEAFF
>TRBJ2-1|.|TRBD2|TRBV28
TGTGCCAGCAGTGAATCCAAGCGGGGGGGCCAGGGTGAGCAGTTCTTC
CASSESKRGGQGEQFF
>TRBJ2-1|.|.|TRBV4-2
TGTGCCAGCAGCCCGCGTGAGGAGAACACTGAGCAGTTCTTC
CASSPREENTEQFF
>TRBJ1-1|medium-sized|.|TRBV6-5
TGTGCCAGCAGTTACGCTACAGGGAGCACTGAAGCTTTCTTT
CASSYATGSTEAFF
>TRBJ1-1|.|TRBD1|TRBV19
TGTGCCAGTAGTATTGGACAGGGGGGACCATTGAACACTGAAGCTTTCTTT
CASSIGQGGPLNTEAFF
>TRBJ1-3|.|.|TRBV19
TGTGCCAGTAGAACGGTATCTGGAAACACCATATATTTT
CASRTVSGNTIYF
>TRBJ1-1|once|.|TRBV27
TGTGCCAGCAAGTTCCAGGGGATGAACACTGAAGCTTTCTTT
CASKFQGMNTEAFF
>TRBJ2-7|.|.|TRBV6-5
TGTGCCAGCTCTCGACAGGCCAGCTACGAGCAGTACTTC
CASSRQASYEQYF
>TRBJ1-6|.|.|TRBV6-1
TGTGCCAGCAGTGAAGGTACGGGGATCAGCCGACCCCTCCACTTT
CASSEGTGISRPLHF
>TRBJ2-7|.|.|TRBV28
TGTGCCAGCGGGACCCGGGACATGGAGGATGAGCAGTACTTC
CASGTRDMEDEQYF
>TRBJ1-5|.|TRBD1|TRBV5-6
TGTGCCAGCAGCTTGGTATGGGGACAGGGGGTTCAGCCCCAGCATTTT
CASSLVWGQGVQPQHF
>TRBJ2-7|.|.|TRBV9
TGTGCCAGCAGCGTAGAGGGGGTCAGAGACGAGCAGTACTTC
CASSVEGVRDEQYF
>TRBJ1-6|.|.|TRBV19
TGTGCCAGCGGGGGTCTTGGCAATTCACCCCTCCACTTT
CASGGLGNSPLHF
>TRBJ2-7|.|.|TRBV5-6
TGTGCCAGCAGCTTGGTAGGCGGAGTTAGCTCCTACGAGCAGTACTTC
CASSLVGGVSSYEQYF
>TRBJ2-2|.|.|TRBV27
TGTGCCAGCAGAGGCCAGGGGTTAAACACCGGGGAGCTGTTTTTT
CASRGQGLNTGELFF
>TRBJ1-6|.|.|TRBV2
TGTGCCAGCAGCCTTCCCGGGGAGGCAGGGCGGTCCTATAATTCACCCCTCCACTTT
CASSLPGEAGRSYNSPLHF
>TRBJ2-5|.|TRBD1|TRBV30
TGTGCCTTGTGGACAGGGGAGGGGACCCAGTACTTC
CALWTGEGTQYF
>TRBJ2-7|.|.|TRBV18
TGTGCCAGCTCACCCGCGAGCCCGGGCGGGTCCGAGCAGTACTTC
CASSPASPGGSEQYF
>TRBJ2-2|.|TRBD2|TRBV18
TGTGCCAGCTCACCTCGGACTAGCGGACTGTATGCCGGGGAGCTGTTTTTT
CASSPRTSGLYAGELFF
>TRBJ2-7|.|TRBD1|TRBV2
TGTGCCAGCAGGCGGACAGGGGGCGCTTCCTACGAGCAGTACTTC
CASRRTGGASYEQYF
>TRBJ2-3|.|TRBD2|TRBV11-3
TGTGCCAGCAGCCTGAGCGGGGGGCTCACAGATACGCAGTATTTT
CASSLSGGLTDTQYF
>TRBJ2-3|.|TRBD1|TRBV6-1
TGTGCCAGCAGTCTTGACAGGGAGAGGACAGATACGCAGTATTTT
CASSLDRERTDTQYF
>TRBJ1-6|.|.|TRBV5-1
TGCGCCAGCAGCTTGAGGTCAGGGGAAGGTAATTCACCCCTCCACTTT
CASSLRSGEGNSPLHF
>TRBJ1-2|.|TRBD1|TRBV5-1
TGCGCCAGCAGCTTAATACAGGGGGTAGAGTATGGCTACACCTTC
CASSLIQGVEYGYTF
>TRBJ2-5|.|TRBD1|TRBV5-1
TGCGCCAGCAGCTTGAAAGTGGGACAGGGGTCGGAGACCCAGTACTTC
CASSLKVGQGSETQYF
>TRBJ2-3|few|TRBD1|TRBV7-9
TGTGCCAGCAGCTGGGACAGGGGGCAAGATACGCAGTATTTT
CASSWDRGQDTQYF
>TRBJ2-1|.|TRBD2|TRBV5-4
TGTGCCAGCAGCTTGGGAAGCGGGGGTAACAATGAGCAGTTCTTC
CASSLGSGGNNEQFF
>TRBJ2-7|.|TRBD1|TRBV6-6
TGTGCCAGCAGCAAGACAGGGACCTCCTACGAGCAGTACTTC
CASSKTGTSYEQYF
>TRBJ2-7|.|.|TRBV28
TGTGCCAGCAGTACTTCAGGGGTCTACGAGCAGTACTTC
CASSTSGVYEQYF
>TRBJ1-2|.|.|TRBV28
TGTGCCAGCAGTTTAGGAACCCAGGGGTACGGCTACACCTTC
CASSLGTQGYGYTF
>TRBJ2-3|.|TRBD1|TRBV28
TGTGCCAGCAGTTTTTTGGACAGGACCACAGATACGCAGTATTTT
CASSFLDRTTDTQYF
>TRBJ1-3|.|TRBD1|TRBV19
TGTGCCAGTAGCCCCGGGACAGACAATGGAAACACCATATATTTT
CASSPGTDNGNTIYF
>TRBJ1-3|once|.|TRBV5-8
TGTGCCAGCAGGAGTCGGACAAACTCGTATTTT
CASRSRTNSYF
>TRBJ2-1|.|TRBD1|TRBV6-5
TGTGCCAGCAGTTACTCATGGGACAGTTCCTACAATGAGCAGTTCTTC
CASSYSWDSSYNEQFF
>TRBJ2-7|.|.|TRBV6-5
TGTGCCAGCAGTTACTCCGTCCCAGGGATGGGCGAGCAGTACTTC
CASSYSVPGMGEQYF
>TRBJ1-1|once|.|TRBV28
TGTGCCAGCAGCGCCGGGGGTTACTGCTTCTTT
CASSAGGYCFF
>TRBJ1-1|.|TRBD1|TRBV5-5
TGTGCCAGCAGCTTATCGGACAGGGAAAATTGGAGGGTCACTGAAGCTTTCTTT
CASSLSDRENWRVTEAFF
>TRBJ2-7|.|TRBD1|TRBV5-5
TGTGCCAGCAGCCGACATCAGACAGGGGGAGGCTACGAGCAGTACTTC
CASSRHQTGGGYEQYF
>TRBJ1-2|.|.|TRBV20-1
TGCAGTGCTAGGGCTGGCTATGGCTACACCTTC
CSARAGYGYTF
>TRBJ2-3|.|.|TRBV30
TGTGCCTGGACCGTAAGGTTCAGGACTAGCACAGATACGCAGTATTTT
CAWTVRFRTSTDTQYF
>TRBJ2-2|.|.|TRBV29-1
TGCAGCGTTGAAGAACAGGGAGTAGTAGGAGCCGGGGAGCTGTTTTTT
CSVEEQGVVGAGELFF